These 20 T cell receptor beta chains originate from one sample sequenced in a study of T cell changes during pregnancy in multiple sclerosis. Sequencing used immunoSEQ multiplex PCR; TCRdb keeps in-frame clones, though not all of them. The data contain roughly 84,000 clones, 90% to 95% of them singletons. The sample here was peripheral blood, taken in the third trimester of pregnancy. The receptors stem from a female donor in good health, enrolled as a control in a pregnancy study.

The chain combines TRBV2 with TRBJ2-2; 9 bases are shared with TRBD1. V dropped 7 bases and J dropped 3; count of bases not matched to a gene: 6. Germline CDR1 is SNHLY and CDR2 is FYNNEI. There are 15 residues in the CDR3. CDR3 coding DNA: TGTGCCAGCACTCCCCGGACAGGGGACACCGGGGAGCTGTTTTTT. This encodes CASTPRTGDTGELFF.

This chain links TRBV28 with TRBJ1-5, with 9 bases matching TRBD1. There are 15 residues in the CDR3. From germline, CDR1 is MDHEN and CDR2 SYDVKM. The trim removed 8 bases at V and 3 bases at J, leaving 8 bases unmatched. The CDR3 coding sequence is TGTGCCAGCGCCCCCCGGGACAGGGTCAATCAGCCCCAGCATTTT. This gives the protein CASAPRDRVNQPQHF.

The chain is built from TRBV5-1 and TRBJ2-5; 10 positions agree with TRBD2. This CDR3 contains 14 residues. After removal of 2 bases from V and 3 bases from J, the junction contained 1 base not matched to a gene. Germline-derived CDR1 and CDR2 are SGHRS and YFSETQ. CDR3 amino acids: CASSFLAGEETQYF. CDR3 nucleotide sequence: TGCGCCAGCAGCTTCCTAGCGGGAGAAGAGACCCAGTACTTC. Together with reference TRBV5-1 and TRBJ2-5, the CDR3 gives the full variable domain: KAGVTQTPRYLIKTRGQQVTLSCSPISGHRSVSWYQQTPGQGLQFLFEYFSETQRNKGNFPGRFSGRQFSNSRSEMNVSTLELGDSALYLCASSFLAGEETQYFGPGTRLLVL.

This chain connects TRBV18 to TRBJ2-1; a weak D match, TRBD2 (5 bases). Germline V gives CDR1 KGHSH, CDR2 LQKENI. Trimming took 4 bases from V and 2 from J, leaving 15 bases between them. The CDR3 totals 16 residues. The CDR3 coding sequence is TGTGCCAGCTCACAAGACTATTCTGCCGCCTACAATGAGCAGTTCTTC. It translates to CASSQDYSAAYNEQFF.

The V and J genes are TRBV12-5 and TRBJ2-1; D unclear. V lost 6 bases to trimming and J lost 8 bases, with 20 bases between them. Looked up from germline, CDR1 is LGHNT and CDR2 is FRNRAP. The CDR3 consists of 15 residues. DNA of the CDR3: TGTGCTAGTGGATCGCCCCCGGGTCCTCGGGATGAGCAGTTCTTC. Its translation is CASGSPPGPRDEQFF.

The rearrangement links TRBV5-1 to TRBJ2-5; 7 nucleotides line up with TRBD2. Germline CDR1 SGHRS, CDR2 YFSETQ. The CDR3 loop spans 15 amino acids. With 4 bases clipped from V and 4 bases from J, the junction kept 10 bases outside the gene matches. The CDR3 region is CASSVGGGRSETQYF. The CDR3 region has the DNA TGCGCCAGCAGCGTGGGTGGCGGGAGATCAGAGACCCAGTACTTC.

The rearrangement uses TRBV5-1 and TRBJ2-1; 9 nucleotides match TRBD2. The V gene's germline CDR1 is SGHRS and CDR2 YFSETQ. The junction had 14 bases not matched to a gene; V was cut back by 4 bases and J by 0 bases. This CDR3 has 19 amino acids. CDR3 coding DNA: TGCGCCAGCAGCACCGTGGGCGGGAGGGGGCTGGGCTCCTACAATGAGCAGTTCTTC. Its translation is CASSTVGGRGLGSYNEQFF.

The J gene is TRBJ2-1, the V gene TRBV27; 8 nucleotides agree with TRBD2. The junction had 6 bases not matched to a gene; V was cut back by 5 bases and J by 6 bases. The CDR3 contains 14 residues. The germline V gene has CDR1 MNHEY and CDR2 SMNVEV (reference sequence). CDR3: CASSPREGGNEQFF. The CDR3 DNA is TGTGCCAGCAGTCCCCGGGAGGGGGGCAATGAGCAGTTCTTC.

The V call is TRBV2, the J call TRBJ2-7, with 7 bases identical to TRBD2. The V segment lost 6 bases and the J segment 3 bases; nucleotides outside the gene matches: 11. CDR1 is SNHLY, CDR2 FYNNEI, per germline. The CDR3 covers 15 residues. The CDR3 protein is CASSGRQGGIYEQYF. The CDR3 DNA reads as TGTGCCAGCAGCGGGAGGCAGGGAGGGATCTACGAGCAGTACTTC.

This chain connects TRBV7-6 to TRBJ2-7; D perhaps matches TRBD2 (5 bases). CDR3 length: 14 amino acids. Trimming shortened V by 5 bases and J by 2 bases, and 13 bases separated the two germline ends. Germline V gives CDR1 SGHVS, CDR2 FNYEAQ. The chain's CDR3 is CASSPGNLPYEQYF. In DNA, the CDR3 is TGTGCCAGCAGCCCGGGGAATTTACCCTACGAGCAGTACTTC.

The chain uses TRBV4-1 and TRBJ2-1, with 11 bases aligning to TRBD2. The CDR3 loop spans 15 amino acids. The V and J ends lost 4 bases and 2 bases, in that order; junction bases with no gene match: 1. Germline CDR1 MGHRA, CDR2 YSYEKL. The CDR3 here is CASSLTSGAYNEQFF. In DNA, the CDR3 is TGCGCCAGCAGCCTGACTAGCGGGGCCTACAATGAGCAGTTCTTC.

The chain couples TRBV30 to TRBJ2-7, with 8 bases identical to TRBD2. From germline, CDR1 is GTSNPN and CDR2 SVGIG (reference sequence). J lost 4 bases, V lost 4 bases, and 9 bases had no gene match. The CDR3 extends over 14 amino acids. The CDR3 reads CAWNRALAEYEQYF. CDR3 sequence (DNA): TGTGCCTGGAACCGGGCACTAGCGGAATACGAGCAGTACTTC.

The chain joins TRBV27 to TRBJ2-1; 16 bases match TRBD2. The CDR3 extends over 17 amino acids. Germline assignment: CDR1 MNHEY and CDR2 SMNVEV (reference sequence). V shed 3 bases, J shed 7 bases, and the junction held 6 bases outside the gene matches. The CDR3 region has the DNA TGTGCCAGCAGTTTTGGGACTAGCGGGAGGGCCGGAAATGAGCAGTTCTTC. This gives the protein CASSFGTSGRAGNEQFF.

This clone occurred a few times. The chain joins TRBV13 to TRBJ2-1, with 11 bases aligning to TRBD2. The CDR3 spans 14 residues. CDR1 PRHDT and CDR2 FYEKMQ come from the germline V gene (reference sequence). V lost 8 bases and J lost 5; bases outside the gene matches: 5. In nucleotides, the CDR3 is TGTGCCAGCGGTGAGACTAGCGGGAACAATGAGCAGTTCTTC. Its translation is CASGETSGNNEQFF.

V and J are TRBV11-1 and TRBJ2-1; unclear D gene. V lost 0 bases to trimming and J lost 6 bases, with 3 bases between them. CDR1 and CDR2 (germline): SGHAT, FQDESV (reference sequence). The CDR3 totals 12 residues. CDR3 loop: CASSLARNEQFF. Here the CDR3 DNA reads TGTGCCAGCAGCTTAGCGCGCAATGAGCAGTTCTTC.

V gene TRBV27 combines with J gene TRBJ1-1; D is possibly TRBD1 (5 bases). Trimming removed 3 bases from V and 4 bases from J, with 9 bases in between. CDR1 and CDR2 from the germline V gene are MNHEY and SMNVEV (reference sequence). The CDR3 covers 13 residues. The CDR3 DNA reads as TGTGCCAGCAGTTTGGGGGGGGGCACTGAAGCTTTCTTT. It specifies CASSLGGGTEAFF.

The chain combines TRBV19 with TRBJ2-3; D might be TRBD1 (5 bases). Trimming removed 8 bases at V and 6 bases at J, with 12 bases between. Germline values: CDR1 LNHDA, CDR2 SQIVND (reference sequence). CDR3 length: 12 amino acids. CDR3 amino acids: CASWGGRDTQYF. The CDR3 DNA reads TGTGCCAGTTGGGGCGGCAGGGATACGCAGTATTTT.

V is TRBV9 and J is TRBJ2-2; the match to TRBD1 covers 8 bases. CDR3 size: 16 residues. The V and J ends lost 5 bases and 0 bases, in that order; junction bases with no gene match: 6. From germline, CDR1 is SGDLS and CDR2 YYNGEE. The CDR3 region has the DNA TGTGCCAGCAGGGGGCAGACAGGGGCGAACACCGGGGAGCTGTTTTTT. Translated: CASRGQTGANTGELFF.

This clone appeared a single time. This CDR3 reads CASSWQGLDAGAEAFF. CDR3 DNA sequence: TGTGCCAGCAGTTGGCAGGGACTAGATGCAGGCGCTGAAGCTTTCTTT. The V call is TRBV2, the J call TRBJ1-1; D is possibly TRBD1 (5 bases). The CDR3 has 16 amino acids. Germline V CDR1 and CDR2: SNHLY, FYNNEI. The germline V and J ends were trimmed by 5 bases and 6 bases, with 22 bases remaining between them.

This chain joins TRBV5-4 and TRBJ2-1; D is unclear. The CDR3 extends over 11 amino acids. The germline V and J ends were trimmed by 1 base and 7 bases, with 3 bases remaining between them. Germline V CDR1 and CDR2: SGHNT, YYREEE (reference sequence). The CDR3 sequence is CASSLRNEQFF. In DNA form, the CDR3 reads TGTGCCAGCAGCTTGCGGAATGAGCAGTTCTTC. Drawing the rest from reference TRBV5-4 and TRBJ2-1, the complete variable domain is ETGVTQSPTHLIKTRGQQVTLRCSSQSGHNTVSWYQQALGQGPQFIFQYYREEENGRGNFPPRFSGLQFPNYSSELNVNALELDDSALYLCASSLRNEQFFGPGTRLTVL.